One sample yielded the 14 T cell receptor beta chains listed below, sequenced in a study of a mutant IDH1 vaccine in newly diagnosed glioma. No cognate antigen is known for these TCRs. The time point is: week 5, during vaccination. Mutant IDH1 20-mer peptide, at 300 ug, made up each vaccine dose, with topical imiquimod. The data were produced by immunoSEQ multiplex PCR, yet TCRdb's version contains in-frame clones alone and is incomplete. The table lists approximately 26,000 clones, 70% to 85% of them singletons. The sequenced sample was PBMCs, obtained from a glioma patient whose treatment included an IDH1 peptide vaccine. These receptors came from a man aged 35 to 55 with glioma. Some clones in this sample may be carry-over from other donors' samples.

This chain joins TRBV19 and TRBJ2-4, with D perhaps TRBD2 (6 bases). This CDR3 has 17 amino acids. The V gene lost 0 bases and the J gene lost 0 bases, with 12 bases spanning the gap. Germline CDR1 is LNHDA and CDR2 is SQIVND (reference sequence). For the CDR3, the DNA is TGTGCCAGTAGTATAGAGGGACTTAGCCTAGCCAAAAACATTCAGTACTTC. This encodes CASSIEGLSLAKNIQYF.

Note on this clone: It is unclear where the CDR3 begins or ends on the DNA, so no DNA is shown, and the CDR3 is as TCRdb lists it. V and J are TRBV6-1 and TRBJ1-1. Germline CDR1 reads MNHNS; CDR2 reads SASEGT. The CDR3 is 14 amino acids long, termini counted. The CDR3 here is CASSTSGTHTEAFF.

This rearrangement joins TRBV19 to TRBJ2-7, with D tentatively TRBD1 or TRBD2 (6 bases each). This CDR3 contains 13 residues. Germline V lookup: CDR1 LNHDA, CDR2 SQIVND (reference sequence). V lost 10 bases to trimming and J lost 0 bases, with 13 bases between them. CDR3 region: CATSPGASYEQYF. CDR3 sequence (DNA): TGTGCCACAAGCCCGGGGGCCTCCTACGAGCAGTACTTC.

V usage is TRBV15 and J usage is TRBJ1-2; D is unclear. From germline, CDR1 is LNHNV and CDR2 YYDKDF (reference sequence). The CDR3 has 13 residues. V lost 2 bases, J lost 4 bases, and 8 bases lay in between. In nucleotides, the CDR3 is TGTGCCACCAGCAGAACCCAGTTCTATGGCTACACCTTC. It codes for CATSRTQFYGYTF.

The chain uses TRBV5-1 and TRBJ1-1, with D maybe TRBD1 (6 bases). CDR1 SGHRS and CDR2 YFSETQ come from the germline V gene. The CDR3 is made up of 15 amino acids. Trimming left V 7 bases short and J 1 base short, with 17 bases between. The chain's CDR3 is CASRPQGRPNTEAFF. CDR3 in DNA: TGCGCCAGCCGACCCCAGGGGCGTCCGAACACTGAAGCTTTCTTT. The whole variable domain, remainder taken from reference TRBV5-1 and TRBJ1-1, is KAGVTQTPRYLIKTRGQQVTLSCSPISGHRSVSWYQQTPGQGLQFLFEYFSETQRNKGNFPGRFSGRQFSNSRSEMNVSTLELGDSALYLCASRPQGRPNTEAFFGQGTRLTVV.

V is TRBV30 and J is TRBJ2-6; 7 bases map to TRBD1. Germline loops: CDR1 GTSNPN, CDR2 SVGIG (reference sequence). The V and J ends lost 8 bases and 0 bases, in that order; junction bases with no gene match: 4. This CDR3 spans 14 amino acids. CDR3 sequence reads: CARTGDSGANVLTF. The CDR3 coding sequence is TGTGCCAGAACAGGGGACTCTGGGGCCAACGTCCTGACTTTC.

The V gene is TRBV6-1, the J gene TRBJ1-5, with 8 bases matching TRBD1. The germline CDR1 and CDR2 sequences are MNHNS and SASEGT. V lost 5 bases and J lost 6; bases outside the gene matches: 0. This CDR3 is 12 amino acids long. Here the CDR3 DNA reads TGTGCCAGCAGTACAGGGGGTCAGCCCCAGCATTTT. Protein sequence: CASSTGGQPQHF.

V gene TRBV5-6 combines with J gene TRBJ2-3, with 7 bases matching TRBD2. With V trimmed by 1 base and J by 2 bases, 10 bases remained unmatched. Germline V gives CDR1 SGHDT, CDR2 YYEEEE. CDR3 length equals 17 residues. The CDR3: CASSLWGGSPDTDTQYF. For the CDR3, the DNA is TGTGCCAGCAGCTTGTGGGGGGGTTCCCCTGACACAGATACGCAGTATTTT.

This clone was observed a single time. The rearrangement joins TRBV30 to TRBJ1-3; 8 nucleotides align to TRBD1. Germline lookup yields CDR1 GTSNPN and CDR2 SVGIG (reference sequence). The CDR3 is 16 amino acids. J was trimmed by 0 bases and V by 1 base; bases with no gene match: 5. CDR3 region: CAWSGDRTISGNTIYF. The DNA for the CDR3 is TGTGCCTGGAGTGGGGACAGGACTATCTCTGGAAACACCATATATTTT.

This rearrangement joins TRBV5-4 to TRBJ1-1; possibly TRBD1 for D (6 bases). Trimming cost V 3 bases and J 1 base, with 19 bases left between them. This CDR3 is built from 17 residues. Germline values: CDR1 SGHNT, CDR2 YYREEE (reference sequence). Here the CDR3 reads CASSSGTLSRENTEAFF. The CDR3 bases are TGTGCCAGCAGCTCCGGGACACTTTCCAGGGAGAACACTGAAGCTTTCTTT.

The V call is TRBV13, the J call TRBJ1-5; no clear D gene. V lost 1 base to trimming and J lost 7 bases, with 8 bases between them. This CDR3 has 13 residues. The germline gives CDR1 PRHDT, CDR2 FYEKMQ (reference sequence). The CDR3 protein is CASSLAGNQPQHF. CDR3 coding DNA: TGTGCCAGCAGCTTAGCGGGAAACCAGCCCCAGCATTTT.

CDR3 bases: TGTGCCAGCAGCTTGGCGGTAGGGAACACTGAAGCTTTCTTT. Encoded protein: CASSLAVGNTEAFF. The J gene is TRBJ1-1, the V gene TRBV5-4; no reliable D call. The V end lost 0 bases, the J end lost 1 base, and 7 bases lay between the germline ends. The CDR3 runs to 14 residues. Per germline, CDR1 SGHNT and CDR2 YYREEE (reference sequence).

The J gene is TRBJ1-1, the V gene TRBV5-1, with D perhaps TRBD1 (5 bases). With 4 bases removed from V and 0 bases from J, the gap between germline ends came to 16 bases. Germline V gene lookup returns CDR1 SGHRS and CDR2 YFSETQ. The CDR3 has 16 residues. The CDR3 spells CASSRGEGGLNTEAFF. In DNA form, the CDR3 reads TGCGCCAGCAGCCGGGGGGAGGGAGGGCTGAACACTGAAGCTTTCTTT.

This chain links TRBV4-3 with TRBJ2-3; 8 bases match TRBD2. This CDR3 comprises 18 residues. The germline CDR1 and CDR2 sequences are LGHNA and YSLEER. Trimming at V came to 0 bases and at J to 0 bases, leaving 8 bases not matched to a gene. This CDR3 is CASSQDISRGESTDTQYF. As DNA, the CDR3 is TGCGCCAGCAGCCAAGATATTTCGCGGGGGGAGAGCACAGATACGCAGTATTTT.